Presented here are 30 T cell receptor beta chains from one specimen sequenced in a study of preoperative IRX-2 immunotherapy in early breast cancer. This sample's treatment: preoperative locoregional IRX-2 cytokine immunotherapy. Using immunoSEQ multiplex PCR, the repertoire was profiled, and TCRdb retains in-frame clones only, with some absent. Here the sample spans about 23,000 clones, over 75% being singletons. Sequenced here: tumor tissue, sampled after IRX-2 immunotherapy. These receptors originate from a human donor with breast cancer.

V is TRBV7-9 and J is TRBJ1-1; 7 bases map to TRBD1. CDR3 length: 14 amino acids. Unmatched junction bases numbered 7, after V lost 6 bases and J lost 3 bases. Germline CDR1 and CDR2: SEHNR and FQNEAQ (reference sequence). The CDR3 DNA follows: TGTGCCAGCAGATCAGGGGGGGCGGACACTGAAGCTTTCTTT. It encodes CASRSGGADTEAFF. The entire variable domain, with the rest obtained from reference TRBV7-9 and TRBJ1-1, is as follows: DTGVSQNPRHKITKRGQNVTFRCDPISEHNRLYWYRQTLGQGPEFLTYFQNEAQLEKSRLLSDRFSAERPKGSFSTLEIQRTEQGDSAMYLCASRSGGADTEAFFGQGTRLTVV.

The CDR3: CASSPAFWGQETQYF. The CDR3 DNA is TGTGCCAGCAGTCCCGCGTTTTGGGGACAAGAGACCCAGTACTTC. The chain recombines TRBV6-9 with TRBJ2-5; D unclear. V was trimmed by 5 bases and J by 2 bases, leaving 15 bases between them. The germline V gene encodes CDR1 MNHGY and CDR2 SVAAGI. The CDR3 runs 15 residues.

V gene TRBV15 combines with J gene TRBJ1-1; D ambiguous. Trimming shortened V by 0 bases and J by 11 bases, and 16 bases separated the two germline ends. Per germline, CDR1 LNHNV and CDR2 YYDKDF (reference sequence). This CDR3 has 14 residues. The CDR3: CATSRDPYRVLAFF. The CDR3, as DNA: TGTGCCACCAGCAGAGACCCCTATAGGGTGCTGGCTTTCTTT.

The chain recombines TRBV7-8 with TRBJ1-5; D remains unclear. Trimming cost V 6 bases and J 0 bases, with 15 bases left between them. This CDR3 region has 16 residues. Germline CDR1 reads SGHVS; CDR2 reads FQNEAQ. CDR3 sequence reads: CASSSIRTNSNQPQHF. The DNA of the CDR3 is TGTGCCAGCAGTTCCATCAGAACAAATAGCAATCAGCCCCAGCATTTT.

The chain combines TRBV15 with TRBJ1-1; the D is unclear. CDR3 length: 14 amino acids. The V and J ends lost 4 bases and 0 bases respectively, with 9 bases between them. Germline V gene data show CDR1 as LNHNV and CDR2 as YYDKDF (reference sequence). This CDR3 is CATSTRGLNTEAFF. The CDR3 coding sequence is TGTGCCACCAGCACACGAGGCCTGAACACTGAAGCTTTCTTT.

The chain recombines TRBV5-1 with TRBJ1-5; weak D call: TRBD1 (6 bases). Germline CDR1 SGHRS, CDR2 YFSETQ. CDR3 size: 14 residues. The ends were cut back, 5 bases at V and 7 bases at J, with 16 bases in the middle. The CDR3 sequence is CASSSGGSRQPQHF. DNA of the CDR3: TGCGCCAGCAGTTCTGGGGGCTCGAGGCAGCCCCAGCATTTT. Full variable domain (missing parts from reference TRBV5-1 and TRBJ1-5): KAGVTQTPRYLIKTRGQQVTLSCSPISGHRSVSWYQQTPGQGLQFLFEYFSETQRNKGNFPGRFSGRQFSNSRSEMNVSTLELGDSALYLCASSSGGSRQPQHFGDGTRLSIL.

V and J are TRBV7-2 and TRBJ2-3; tentative D call: TRBD2 (6 bases). The germline CDR1 and CDR2 sequences are SGHTA and FQGNSA. The V end lost 1 base, the J end lost 3 bases, and 8 bases lay between the germline ends. This CDR3 is 14 amino acids long. CDR3 amino acids: CASSLVGGTDTQYF. The CDR3 nucleotides are TGTGCCAGCAGCTTAGTCGGAGGGACAGATACGCAGTATTTT.

The chain has TRBV10-2 and TRBJ2-1; a possible D gene is TRBD1 (6 bases). The V end was cut by 7 bases, the J end by 4 bases, with 14 bases between. CDR1 and CDR2 from the germline V gene are WSHSY and SAAADI. The CDR3 extends over 14 amino acids. This chain's CDR3 is CASTPQGGYNEQFF. CDR3 nucleotide sequence: TGCGCCAGCACCCCACAGGGTGGATACAATGAGCAGTTCTTC.

The rearrangement joins TRBV5-6 to TRBJ2-7; 9 positions agree with TRBD1. The length of the CDR3 is 14 residues. The J segment lost 10 bases and the V segment lost 5 bases, leaving 13 bases of the junction unmatched. Looked up from germline, CDR1 is SGHDT and CDR2 is YYEEEE. CDR3 loop: CASSFGQGPRVQYF. CDR3 sequence (DNA): TGTGCCAGCAGTTTCGGACAGGGGCCTCGGGTCCAGTACTTC. Based on the CDR3 plus reference TRBV5-6 and TRBJ2-7, the full variable domain is DAGVTQSPTHLIKTRGQQVTLRCSPKSGHDTVSWYQQALGQGPQFIFQYYEEEERQRGNFPDRFSGHQFPNYSSELNVNALLLGDSALYLCASSFGQGPRVQYFGPGTRLTVT.

V and J are TRBV7-9 and TRBJ2-3; 7 bases fit TRBD2. The trim removed 1 base at V and 3 bases at J, leaving 10 bases unmatched. CDR1 SEHNR and CDR2 FQNEAQ come from the germline V gene (reference sequence). This CDR3 region has 17 residues. The DNA of the CDR3 is TGTGCCAGCAGCTTAGGAGCGGCCGGGGGGATGACAGATACGCAGTATTTT. Translated, it gives CASSLGAAGGMTDTQYF.

V gene TRBV10-2 combines with J gene TRBJ2-1; TRBD2 agrees at 12 bases. After removal of 8 bases from V and 6 bases from J, the junction contained 2 bases not matched to a gene. Germline CDR1 is WSHSY and CDR2 is SAAADI. The CDR3 is 13 amino acids. The chain's CDR3 is CASGTSGSNEQFF. DNA for the CDR3: TGCGCCAGCGGGACTAGCGGGTCCAATGAGCAGTTCTTC.

As DNA, the CDR3 is TGCGCCAGCAGCCCGCAGCGAGCCTCCTACGAGCAGTACTTC. It translates to CASSPQRASYEQYF. The chain links TRBV5-1 to TRBJ2-7; D gene unclear. The germline CDR1 and CDR2 sequences are SGHRS and YFSETQ. CDR3 length: 14 amino acids. With 4 bases removed from V and 0 bases from J, the gap between germline ends came to 11 bases. The whole variable domain, remainder taken from reference TRBV5-1 and TRBJ2-7, is KAGVTQTPRYLIKTRGQQVTLSCSPISGHRSVSWYQQTPGQGLQFLFEYFSETQRNKGNFPGRFSGRQFSNSRSEMNVSTLELGDSALYLCASSPQRASYEQYFGPGTRLTVT.

The V gene is TRBV14, the J gene TRBJ1-4; TRBD1 is a possible D gene (6 bases). The CDR3 extends over 16 amino acids. V was pared by 4 bases and J by 4 bases, with 16 bases between. Germline CDR1 reads SGHDN; CDR2 reads FVKESK. The CDR3 DNA reads as TGTGCCAGCAGCCCGATCAGGGGACGGATTAATGAAAAACTGTTTTTT. This gives the protein CASSPIRGRINEKLFF. Using reference TRBV14 and TRBJ1-4 for the parts outside the CDR3, the full variable domain is EAGVTQFPSHSVIEKGQTVTLRCDPISGHDNLYWYRRVMGKEIKFLLHFVKESKQDESGMPNNRFLAERTGGTYSTLKVQPAELEDSGVYFCASSPIRGRINEKLFFGSGTQLSVL.

The chain links TRBV5-6 to TRBJ2-7, with TRBD2 matching 7 bases. Looked up from germline, CDR1 is SGHDT and CDR2 is YYEEEE. Trimming removed 4 bases from V and 3 bases from J; junction bases left unmatched: 7. CDR3 size: 14 residues. CDR3 protein: CASSPGLTNYEQYF. CDR3 in DNA: TGTGCCAGCAGCCCGGGACTAACGAACTACGAGCAGTACTTC.

The rearrangement joins TRBV9 to TRBJ2-7; D remains unclear. Trimming cost V 0 bases and J 0 bases, with 10 bases left between them. The germline gives CDR1 SGDLS, CDR2 YYNGEE. CDR3 length equals 15 residues. The CDR3 protein is CASSVGHQSSYEQYF. The CDR3 bases are TGTGCCAGCAGCGTAGGACACCAGAGCTCCTACGAGCAGTACTTC.

The V and J genes are TRBV30 and TRBJ2-3; tentative D call: TRBD1 (5 bases). CDR3 size: 15 residues. CDR1 and CDR2 (germline): GTSNPN, SVGIG (reference sequence). The V and J ends lost 0 bases and 0 bases respectively, with 10 bases between them. CDR3 in DNA: TGTGCCTGGAGTGTACAGGCAGGGAGCACAGATACGCAGTATTTT. It codes for CAWSVQAGSTDTQYF.

The chain joins TRBV5-4 to TRBJ2-2; TRBD1 agrees at 8 bases. V dropped 4 bases and J dropped 7; count of bases not matched to a gene: 6. CDR1 SGHNT and CDR2 YYREEE come from the germline V gene (reference sequence). The CDR3 is made up of 14 amino acids. The CDR3 protein is CASSTGQGHGELFF. CDR3 nucleotides: TGTGCCAGCAGCACCGGACAGGGCCACGGGGAGCTGTTTTTT.

The rearrangement links TRBV7-8 to TRBJ2-6; D is unresolved. Between the trimmed V and J ends, which lost 5 bases and 1 base, there was a span of 18 bases. The CDR3 is 18 amino acids. The germline gives CDR1 SGHVS, CDR2 FQNEAQ. The CDR3 protein is CASSPYVARNSGANVLTF. The CDR3 nucleotides are TGTGCCAGCAGCCCCTATGTGGCACGGAATTCTGGGGCCAACGTCCTGACTTTC. Together with reference TRBV7-8 and TRBJ2-6, the CDR3 gives the full variable domain: GAGVSQSPRYKVAKRGQDVALRCDPISGHVSLFWYQQALGQGPEFLTYFQNEAQLDKSGLPSDRFFAERPEGSVSTLKIQRTQQEDSAVYLCASSPYVARNSGANVLTFGAGSRLTVL.

The chain joins TRBV5-1 to TRBJ2-3; TRBD2 agrees at 10 bases. The germline CDR1 and CDR2 sequences are SGHRS and YFSETQ. The CDR3 sequence is 16 residues long. After removal of 3 bases from V and 2 bases from J, the junction contained 6 bases not matched to a gene. The CDR3 nucleotides are TGCGCCAGCAGCTCCGGGACTAGCGCCTACACAGATACGCAGTATTTT. It encodes CASSSGTSAYTDTQYF.

This chain uses TRBV19 with TRBJ2-2; TRBD2 is a possible D gene (6 bases). Germline CDR1 and CDR2: LNHDA and SQIVND (reference sequence). The germline V and J ends were trimmed by 5 bases and 4 bases, with 14 bases remaining between them. This CDR3 is built from 15 residues. CDR3 loop: CASSPGDFTTGELFF. CDR3 nucleotides: TGTGCCAGTAGTCCCGGGGACTTCACCACCGGGGAGCTGTTTTTT.

V is TRBV4-3 and J is TRBJ2-5; 11 nucleotides align to TRBD1. Trimming at V came to 3 bases and at J to 2 bases, leaving 2 bases not matched to a gene. Germline CDR1 LGHNA, CDR2 YSLEER. This CDR3 contains 15 residues. CDR3 nucleotide sequence: TGCGCCAGCAGCCAGGGGACAGGGGGACAAGAGACCCAGTACTTC. The encoded protein is CASSQGTGGQETQYF.

This chain joins TRBV7-9 and TRBJ1-1, with a weak D call TRBD1 (5 bases). Germline CDR1 and CDR2: SEHNR and FQNEAQ (reference sequence). V lost 4 bases and J 3 bases, leaving 9 bases between the germline ends. This CDR3 contains 13 residues. The CDR3, as DNA: TGTGCCAGCAGCTCTCTCAGGGACACTGAAGCTTTCTTT. It encodes CASSSLRDTEAFF.

This chain connects TRBV18 to TRBJ2-7, with D perhaps assigned TRBD1 or TRBD2 (6 bases each). Germline V CDR1 and CDR2: KGHSH, LQKENI. The V and J ends lost 3 bases and 6 bases respectively, with 18 bases between them. There are 15 residues in the CDR3. Here the CDR3 DNA reads TGTGCCAGCTCACCTCCCGGACTTGGGGGGCTCGAGCAGTACTTC. It specifies CASSPPGLGGLEQYF.

The rearrangement links TRBV7-8 to TRBJ2-1; 11 nucleotides align to TRBD2. Losses at the gene ends were 4 bases for V and 2 bases for J; bases not matched to a gene: 10. The length of the CDR3 is 18 residues. In germline, CDR1 is SGHVS, CDR2 FQNEAQ. This chain's CDR3 is CASSYEPDSGGAYNEQFF. CDR3 nucleotides: TGTGCCAGCAGCTACGAACCCGATAGCGGGGGGGCCTACAATGAGCAGTTCTTC.

This clone was found a few times. This rearrangement joins TRBV6-1 to TRBJ1-2; D is unclear. The CDR3 is made up of 13 amino acids. Germline V gene lookup returns CDR1 MNHNS and CDR2 SASEGT. Trimming took 2 bases from V and 8 from J, leaving 12 bases between them. CDR3 coding DNA: TGTGCCAGCAGTGAACAGGCCGCTTGGGGCTACACCTTC. This codes for CASSEQAAWGYTF.

For the CDR3, the DNA is TGTGCCAGCAGCCTCCGGGACACTTCCTATGGCTACACCTTC. The encoded protein is CASSLRDTSYGYTF. The rearrangement uses TRBV2 and TRBJ1-2, with a tentative D call TRBD1 (6 bases). V dropped 6 bases and J dropped 4 bases, with 15 bases sitting between them. Germline V gene sequence: CDR1 SNHLY, CDR2 FYNNEI. CDR3 length: 14 amino acids. Full variable domain (missing parts from reference TRBV2 and TRBJ1-2): EPEVTQTPSHQVTQMGQEVILRCVPISNHLYFYWYRQILGQKVEFLVSFYNNEISEKSEIFDDQFSVERPDGSNFTLKIRSTKLEDSAMYFCASSLRDTSYGYTFGSGTRLTVV.

This sequence joins TRBV4-2 and TRBJ2-5; D gene uncertain. The J call is doubtful: the DNA matches TRBJ2-7 better. The germline CDR1 and CDR2 sequences are LGHNA and YNFKEQ. The CDR3 length is 15 residues. This CDR3 reads CASSQESTHIYEQYF. For the CDR3, the DNA is TGTGCCAGCAGCCAAGAATCTACCCACATCTACGAGCAGTACTTC.

The chain carries TRBV6-6 and TRBJ2-5; 9 bases are shared with TRBD2. The CDR3 loop spans 14 amino acids. With 10 bases clipped from V and 5 bases from J, the junction kept 11 bases outside the gene matches. The V gene's germline CDR1 is MNHNY and CDR2 SVGAGI (reference sequence). The CDR3 region has the DNA TGTGCCACCGGGGGTAGCGGGAGAGGGGAGACCCAGTACTTC. This sequence encodes CATGGSGRGETQYF.

V and J are TRBV11-2 and TRBJ2-7; no firm D call. The CDR3 covers 12 residues. Looked up from germline, CDR1 is SGHAT and CDR2 is FQNNGV. The germline V and J ends were trimmed by 3 bases and 1 base, with 4 bases remaining between them. CDR3 nucleotides: TGTGCCAGCAGCTTTGGGTCCTACGAGCAGTACTTC. Protein product: CASSFGSYEQYF.

The rearrangement uses TRBV9 and TRBJ2-3; D possibly corresponds to TRBD2 (6 bases). Germline V CDR1 and CDR2: SGDLS, YYNGEE. Between the trimmed V and J ends, which lost 5 bases and 2 bases, there was a span of 12 bases. The CDR3 has 14 residues. CDR3 DNA: TGTGCCAGCAGTGCGGGGCTCCTCACAGATACGCAGTATTTT. Its protein product is CASSAGLLTDTQYF.